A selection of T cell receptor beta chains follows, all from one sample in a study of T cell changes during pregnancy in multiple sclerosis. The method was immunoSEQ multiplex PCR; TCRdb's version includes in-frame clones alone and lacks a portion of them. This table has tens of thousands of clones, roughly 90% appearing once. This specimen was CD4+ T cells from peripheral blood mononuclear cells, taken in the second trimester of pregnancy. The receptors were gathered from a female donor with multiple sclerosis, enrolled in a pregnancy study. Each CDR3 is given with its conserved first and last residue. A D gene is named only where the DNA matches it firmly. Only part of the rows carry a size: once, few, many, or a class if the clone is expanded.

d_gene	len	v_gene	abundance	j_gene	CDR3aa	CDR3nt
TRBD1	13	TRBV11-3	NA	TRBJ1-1	CASSLTGGTEAFF	TGTGCCAGCAGTTTAACAGGGGGCACTGAAGCTTTCTTT
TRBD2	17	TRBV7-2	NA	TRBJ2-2	CASSSQGLAVTTGELFF	TGTGCCAGCAGCTCCCAGGGACTAGCGGTTACCACCGGGGAGCTGTTTTTT
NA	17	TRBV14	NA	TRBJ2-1	CASSQMQGNGPYNEQFF	TGTGCCAGCAGCCAAATGCAGGGTAACGGCCCCTACAATGAGCAGTTCTTC
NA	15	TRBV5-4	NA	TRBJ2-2	CASSSGTLLSGELFF	TGTGCCAGCAGCTCCGGGACACTTCTTTCCGGGGAGCTGTTTTTT
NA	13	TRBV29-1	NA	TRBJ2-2	CSVDQGGTGELFF	TGCAGCGTTGATCAGGGGGGTACCGGGGAGCTGTTTTTT
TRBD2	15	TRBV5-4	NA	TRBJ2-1	CASSFGTNRDNEQFF	TGTGCCAGCAGCTTCGGGACTAATCGCGACAATGAGCAGTTCTTC
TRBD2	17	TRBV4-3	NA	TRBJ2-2	CASSSLYPLAGTGELFF	TGCGCCAGCAGCTCCCTCTACCCGCTAGCGGGAACCGGGGAGCTGTTTTTT
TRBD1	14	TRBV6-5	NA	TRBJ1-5	CASSYSGQGQPQHF	TGTGCCAGCAGTTACTCTGGACAGGGGCAGCCCCAGCATTTT
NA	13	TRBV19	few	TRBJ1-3	CAGSRQPGNTIYF	TGTGCCGGATCAAGACAACCTGGAAACACCATATATTTT
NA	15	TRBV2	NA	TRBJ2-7	CASSESAVHSYEQYF	TGTGCCAGCAGTGAGAGTGCGGTCCACTCCTACGAGCAGTACTTC
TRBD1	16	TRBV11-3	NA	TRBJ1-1	CASSSRTGQPNTEAFF	TGTGCCAGCAGCTCCCGGACAGGCCAACCGAACACTGAAGCTTTCTTT
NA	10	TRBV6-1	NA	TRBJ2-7	CASSTYEQYF	TGTGCCAGCAGCACCTACGAGCAGTACTTC
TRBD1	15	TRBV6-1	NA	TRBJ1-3	CASRAGTGDGNTIYF	TGTGCCAGCAGGGCTGGGACAGGGGATGGAAACACCATATATTTT
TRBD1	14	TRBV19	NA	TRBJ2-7	CASSPGTGGYEQYF	TGTGCCAGTAGTCCTGGGACAGGCGGATACGAGCAGTACTTC
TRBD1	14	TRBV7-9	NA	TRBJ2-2	CASRKQGDTGELFF	TGTGCCAGCAGGAAACAGGGGGACACCGGGGAGCTGTTTTTT
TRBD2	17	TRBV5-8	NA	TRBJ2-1	CASSLVVQAGLSNEQFF	TGTGCCAGCAGCTTGGTGGTCCAAGCGGGGTTGTCGAATGAGCAGTTCTTC
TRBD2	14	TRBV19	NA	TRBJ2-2	CASFTSGWRGELFF	TGTGCCAGTTTTACTAGCGGGTGGCGCGGGGAGCTGTTTTTT
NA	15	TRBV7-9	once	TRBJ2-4	CASSSRPDSKNIQYF	TGTGCCAGCAGCTCGAGACCGGACAGCAAAAACATTCAGTACTTC
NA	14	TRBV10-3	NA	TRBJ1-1	CAISEGRGTTEAFF	TGTGCCATCAGCGAAGGTCGGGGGACCACTGAAGCTTTCTTT
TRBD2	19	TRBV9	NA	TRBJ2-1	CASSVTLPGLAGEVGEQFF	TGTGCCAGCAGCGTAACTCTTCCGGGACTAGCGGGAGAGGTTGGTGAGCAGTTCTTC
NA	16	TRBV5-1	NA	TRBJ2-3	CASSPNPGEKTDTQYF	TGCGCCAGCAGCCCGAACCCGGGAGAGAAGACAGATACGCAGTATTTT
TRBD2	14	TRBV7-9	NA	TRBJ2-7	CASSSLAGGNEQYF	TGTGCCAGCAGTTCGCTAGCGGGAGGGAACGAGCAGTACTTC
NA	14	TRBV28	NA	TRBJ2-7	CASSMRATQYEQYF	TGTGCCAGCAGCATGCGGGCCACCCAATACGAGCAGTACTTC
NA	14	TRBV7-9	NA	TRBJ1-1	CASSSSGGATEAFF	TGTGCCAGCAGCTCGTCCGGGGGGGCCACTGAAGCTTTCTTT
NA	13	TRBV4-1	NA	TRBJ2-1	CASSNTVYNEQFF	TGCGCCAGCAGCAATACGGTCTACAATGAGCAGTTCTTC
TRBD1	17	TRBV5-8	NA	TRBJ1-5	CASSLLRDRGRSQPQHF	TGTGCCAGCAGCTTGCTTCGGGACAGGGGGCGTAGTCAGCCCCAGCATTTT
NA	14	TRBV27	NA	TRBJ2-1	CASSLTFGGGEQFF	TGTGCCAGCAGTTTAACGTTTGGGGGCGGTGAGCAGTTCTTC
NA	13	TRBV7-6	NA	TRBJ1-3	CASSLLSGNTIYF	TGTGCCAGCAGCTTATTATCTGGAAACACCATATATTTT
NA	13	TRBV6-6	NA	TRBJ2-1	CASSYRGVNEQFF	TGTGCCAGCAGTTATAGAGGAGTTAATGAGCAGTTCTTC
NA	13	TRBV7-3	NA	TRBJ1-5	CASSLTPTKPQHF	TGTGCCAGCAGCTTAACTCCGACAAAGCCCCAGCATTTT
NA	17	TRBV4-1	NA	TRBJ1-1	CASSQDPASVGLGRAFF	TGCGCCAGCAGCCAAGATCCTGCCTCGGTAGGGCTGGGGAGGGCTTTCTTT
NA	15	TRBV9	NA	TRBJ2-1	CASSVGRAGSNEQFF	TGTGCCAGCAGCGTAGGAAGAGCGGGCAGCAATGAGCAGTTCTTC
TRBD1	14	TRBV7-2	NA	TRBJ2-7	CASSSWGQGGEQYF	TGTGCCAGCAGCTCTTGGGGACAGGGTGGGGAGCAGTACTTC
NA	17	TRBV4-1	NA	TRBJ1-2	CASSQDSSQAGFFGYTF	TGCGCCAGCAGCCAAGATTCATCTCAGGCAGGGTTCTTTGGCTACACCTTC
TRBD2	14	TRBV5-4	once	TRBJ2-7	CASSPRTSAHEQYF	TGTGCCAGCAGCCCACGGACTAGCGCCCACGAGCAGTACTTC
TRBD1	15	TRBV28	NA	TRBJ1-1	CASRPRTGGFTEAFF	TGTGCCAGCAGACCCAGGACAGGGGGCTTTACTGAAGCTTTCTTT
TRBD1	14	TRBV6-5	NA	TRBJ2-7	CASSTTGGAYEQYF	TGTGCCAGCAGTACTACAGGGGGAGCCTACGAGCAGTACTTC
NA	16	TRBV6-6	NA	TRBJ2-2	CASHELGGVDTGELFF	TGTGCCAGCCATGAATTGGGGGGAGTCGACACCGGGGAGCTGTTTTTT
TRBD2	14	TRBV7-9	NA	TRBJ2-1	CASSTEGLGFEQFF	TGTGCCAGCAGCACCGAGGGACTAGGGTTTGAGCAGTTCTTC
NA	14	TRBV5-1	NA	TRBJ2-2	CASSLTRDTGELFF	TGCGCCAGCAGCCTCACACGGGACACCGGGGAGCTGTTTTTT
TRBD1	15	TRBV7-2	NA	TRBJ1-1	CASSPVTGGGTEAFF	TGTGCCAGCAGCCCTGTGACAGGGGGTGGAACTGAAGCTTTCTTT
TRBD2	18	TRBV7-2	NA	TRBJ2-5	CASSLGEGSGRLGETQYF	TGTGCCAGCAGCTTGGGGGAAGGTAGCGGGAGGCTGGGGGAGACCCAGTACTTC
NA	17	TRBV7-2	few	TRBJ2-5	CASSLVARQGGGETQYF	TGTGCCAGCAGCTTAGTGGCCCGACAGGGAGGAGGAGAGACCCAGTACTTC
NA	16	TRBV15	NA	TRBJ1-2	CATSRDFVLGGYGYTF	TGTGCCACCAGCAGAGATTTCGTCCTGGGGGGCTATGGCTACACCTTC
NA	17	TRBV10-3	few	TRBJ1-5	CAISASQGGASNQPQHF	TGTGCCATCAGTGCGTCCCAGGGCGGGGCTAGCAATCAGCCCCAGCATTTT
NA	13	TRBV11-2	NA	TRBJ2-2	CATPRRGTGELFF	TGTGCCACCCCGCGCCGAGGAACCGGGGAGCTGTTTTTT
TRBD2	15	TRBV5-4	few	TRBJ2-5	CASSLRTSAQETQYF	TGTGCCAGCAGCTTACGAACTAGCGCACAAGAGACCCAGTACTTC
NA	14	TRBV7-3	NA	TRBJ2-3	CASSLGTFTDTQYF	TGTGCCAGCAGCTTAGGGACTTTCACAGATACGCAGTATTTT
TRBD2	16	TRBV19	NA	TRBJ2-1	CASRTLAGLGYNEQFF	TGTGCCAGTAGGACACTAGCGGGGCTGGGATACAATGAGCAGTTCTTC
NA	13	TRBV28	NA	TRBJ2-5	CASLQGYQETQYF	TGTGCCAGCTTGCAGGGTTATCAAGAGACCCAGTACTTC